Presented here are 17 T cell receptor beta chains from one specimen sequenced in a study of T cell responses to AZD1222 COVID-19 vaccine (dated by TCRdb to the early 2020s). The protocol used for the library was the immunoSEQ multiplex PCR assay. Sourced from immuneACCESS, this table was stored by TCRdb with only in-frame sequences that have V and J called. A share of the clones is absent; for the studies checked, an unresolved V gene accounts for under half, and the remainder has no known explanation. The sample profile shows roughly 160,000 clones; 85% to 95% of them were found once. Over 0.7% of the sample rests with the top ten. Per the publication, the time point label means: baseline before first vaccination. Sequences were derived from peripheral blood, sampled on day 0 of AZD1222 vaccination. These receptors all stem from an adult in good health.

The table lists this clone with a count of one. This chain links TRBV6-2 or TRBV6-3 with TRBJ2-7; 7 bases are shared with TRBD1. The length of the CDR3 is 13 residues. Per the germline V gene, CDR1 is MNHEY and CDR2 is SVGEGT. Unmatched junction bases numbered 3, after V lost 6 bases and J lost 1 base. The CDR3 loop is CASSRDRSYEQYF. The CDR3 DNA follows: TGTGCCAGCAGCCGGGACAGATCCTACGAGCAGTACTTC.

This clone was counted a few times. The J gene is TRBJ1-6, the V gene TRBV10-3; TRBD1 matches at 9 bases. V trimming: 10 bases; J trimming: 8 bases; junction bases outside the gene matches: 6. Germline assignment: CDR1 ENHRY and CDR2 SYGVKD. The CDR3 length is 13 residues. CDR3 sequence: CATAGTGHSPLHF. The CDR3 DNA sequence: TGTGCCACGGCCGGGACAGGGCATTCACCCCTCCACTTT.

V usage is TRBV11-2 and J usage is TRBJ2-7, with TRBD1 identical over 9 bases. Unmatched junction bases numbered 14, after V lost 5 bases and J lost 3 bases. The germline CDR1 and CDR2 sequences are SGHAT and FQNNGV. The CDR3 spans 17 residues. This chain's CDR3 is CASSQGTTGTGSYEQYF. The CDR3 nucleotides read TGTGCCAGCAGCCAAGGAACAACCGGGACAGGGAGCTACGAGCAGTACTTC.

In nucleotides, the CDR3 is TGTGCCAGCGGTAGCGGGGGGTTAGACAATGAGCAGTTCTTC. This encodes CASGSGGLDNEQFF. This chain joins TRBV28 and TRBJ2-1; 10 positions match TRBD2. This CDR3 has 14 amino acids. After removal of 8 bases from V and 5 bases from J, the junction contained 6 bases not matched to a gene. The germline V gene has CDR1 MDHEN and CDR2 SYDVKM.

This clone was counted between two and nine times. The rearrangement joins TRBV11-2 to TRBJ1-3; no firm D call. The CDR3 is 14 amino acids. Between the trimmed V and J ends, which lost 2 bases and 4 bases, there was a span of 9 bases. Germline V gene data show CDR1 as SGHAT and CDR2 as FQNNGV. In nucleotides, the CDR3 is TGTGCCAGCAGCTTAACTATGCCCGGAAACACCATATATTTT. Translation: CASSLTMPGNTIYF.

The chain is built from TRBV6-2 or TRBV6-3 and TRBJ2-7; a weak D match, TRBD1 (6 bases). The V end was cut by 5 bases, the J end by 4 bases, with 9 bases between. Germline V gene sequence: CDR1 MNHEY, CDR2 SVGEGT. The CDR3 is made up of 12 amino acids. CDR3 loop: CASSGRGYEQYF. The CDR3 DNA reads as TGTGCCAGCAGTGGCAGGGGTTACGAGCAGTACTTC.

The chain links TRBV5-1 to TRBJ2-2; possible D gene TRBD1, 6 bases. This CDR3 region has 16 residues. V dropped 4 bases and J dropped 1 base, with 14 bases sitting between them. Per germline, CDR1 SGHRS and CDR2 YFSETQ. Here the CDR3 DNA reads TGCGCCAGCAGCCCTGGACAGATTATGAACACCGGGGAGCTGTTTTTT. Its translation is CASSPGQIMNTGELFF. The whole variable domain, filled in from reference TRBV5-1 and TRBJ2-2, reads KAGVTQTPRYLIKTRGQQVTLSCSPISGHRSVSWYQQTPGQGLQFLFEYFSETQRNKGNFPGRFSGRQFSNSRSEMNVSTLELGDSALYLCASSPGQIMNTGELFFGEGSRLTVL.

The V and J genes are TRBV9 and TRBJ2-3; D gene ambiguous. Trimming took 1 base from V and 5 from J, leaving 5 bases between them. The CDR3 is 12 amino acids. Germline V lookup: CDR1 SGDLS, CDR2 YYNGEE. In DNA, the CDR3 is TGTGCCAGCAGCGTATCCGGAGATACGCAGTATTTT. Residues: CASSVSGDTQYF.

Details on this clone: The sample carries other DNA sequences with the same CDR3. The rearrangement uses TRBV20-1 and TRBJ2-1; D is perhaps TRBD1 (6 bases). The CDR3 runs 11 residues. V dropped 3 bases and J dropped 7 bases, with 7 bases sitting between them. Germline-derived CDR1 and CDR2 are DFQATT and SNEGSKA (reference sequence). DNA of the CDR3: TGCAGTGCTAGCAGGGGAAATGAGCAGTTCTTC. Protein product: CSASRGNEQFF.

The DNA of the CDR3 is TGTGCCAGCAGCCTTCAGGATCAGCCCCAGCATTTT. It encodes CASSLQDQPQHF. This chain links TRBV7-8 with TRBJ1-5; D not resolved. The CDR3 runs to 12 residues. Germline-derived CDR1 and CDR2 are SGHVS and FQNEAQ. The V end was cut by 5 bases, the J end by 5 bases, with 7 bases between.

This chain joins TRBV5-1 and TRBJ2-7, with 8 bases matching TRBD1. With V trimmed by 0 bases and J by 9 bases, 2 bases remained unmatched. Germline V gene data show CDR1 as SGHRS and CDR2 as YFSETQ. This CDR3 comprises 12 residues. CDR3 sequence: CASSLEQGVQYF. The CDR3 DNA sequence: TGCGCCAGCAGCTTGGAACAGGGGGTGCAGTACTTC. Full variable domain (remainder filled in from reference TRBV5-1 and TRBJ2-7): KAGVTQTPRYLIKTRGQQVTLSCSPISGHRSVSWYQQTPGQGLQFLFEYFSETQRNKGNFPGRFSGRQFSNSRSEMNVSTLELGDSALYLCASSLEQGVQYFGPGTRLTVT.

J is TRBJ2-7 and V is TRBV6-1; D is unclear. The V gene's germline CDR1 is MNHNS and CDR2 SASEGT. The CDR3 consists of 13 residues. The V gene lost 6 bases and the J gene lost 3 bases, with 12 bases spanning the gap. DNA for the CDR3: TGTGCCAGCAGCACAGCCGTCCGCTACGAGCAGTACTTC. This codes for CASSTAVRYEQYF.

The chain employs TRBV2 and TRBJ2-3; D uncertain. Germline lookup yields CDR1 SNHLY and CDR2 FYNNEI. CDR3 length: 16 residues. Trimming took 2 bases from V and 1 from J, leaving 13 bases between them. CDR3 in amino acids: CASSELLASGTDTQYF. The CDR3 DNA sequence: TGTGCCAGCAGTGAATTATTGGCTTCGGGCACAGATACGCAGTATTTT.

CDR3 nucleotide sequence: TGTGCCAGCAGCCACTTAGTAGCGGGGGGGCCCTACAATGAGCAGTTCTTC. This gives the protein CASSHLVAGGPYNEQFF. The gene calls are TRBV14 and TRBJ2-1; 11 bases are shared with TRBD2. CDR3 length: 17 amino acids. From germline, CDR1 is SGHDN and CDR2 FVKESK. The trim removed 3 bases at V and 2 bases at J, leaving 6 bases unmatched.

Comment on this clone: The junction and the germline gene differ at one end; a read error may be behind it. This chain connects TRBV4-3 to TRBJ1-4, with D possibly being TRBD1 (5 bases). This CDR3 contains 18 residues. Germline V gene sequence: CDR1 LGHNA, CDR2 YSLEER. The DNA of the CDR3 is TGCGCCAGCAGCCAAGACCACGGTCCGGGACCTATAAATGAAAAGCTGTTTTTT. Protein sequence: CASSQDHGPGPINEKLFF.

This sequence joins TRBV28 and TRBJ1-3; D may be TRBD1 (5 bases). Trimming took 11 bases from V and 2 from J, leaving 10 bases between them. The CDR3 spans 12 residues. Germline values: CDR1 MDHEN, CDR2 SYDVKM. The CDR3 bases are TGTGCCGGCCAGGGACCTGGAAACACCATATATTTT. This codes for CAGQGPGNTIYF.

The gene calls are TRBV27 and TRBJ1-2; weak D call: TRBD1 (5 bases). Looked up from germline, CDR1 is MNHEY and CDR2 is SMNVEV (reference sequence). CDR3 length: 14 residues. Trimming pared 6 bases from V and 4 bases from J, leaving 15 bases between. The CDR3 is CASSRQNGLYGYTF. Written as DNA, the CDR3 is TGTGCCAGCAGCAGACAGAACGGACTCTATGGCTACACCTTC.